A selection of T cell receptor beta chains follows, all from one sample in a study of cytomegalovirus exposure and HLA in healthy donors. Only in-frame clones appear in the TCRdb table, and some are missing; sequencing was by immunoSEQ multiplex PCR. The sample contains around 100,000 clones, 78% of which appear only once. The sequencing sample was made of PBMCs. These receptors were taken from a middle-aged woman in good health and CMV-seropositive. Each CDR3 is given with its conserved first and last residue. A D gene is named only where the DNA matches it firmly. Clone size is shown for a subset of rows, as once, few, many or a class of expanded clone.

TGTGCCAGCAGTTACTCCTTCACCGGGGAGCTGTTTTTT,CASSYSFTGELFF,-,-,TRBV6-6,TRBJ2-2
TGTGCCATCAAGGGACAGGGGGAGACCCAGTACTTC,CAIKGQGETQYF,TRBD1,-,TRBV10-3,TRBJ2-5
TGTGCCTGGAGTGGAACCGCGGCCGGGTATGAGAAACTGTTTTTT,CAWSGTAAGYEKLFF,-,-,TRBV30,TRBJ1-4
TGTGCCAGCAGTGAGTTGACAGGGGAGGCGCGAGAGCAGTACTTC,CASSELTGEAREQYF,TRBD1,once,TRBV6-1,TRBJ2-7
TGTGCCAGCACCCTGGAACAGGGGAGCGAGCAGTACTTC,CASTLEQGSEQYF,TRBD1,-,TRBV2,TRBJ2-7
TGCAGCGCCTCCGGGACATCGACCTACAATGAGCAGTTCTTC,CSASGTSTYNEQFF,-,-,TRBV29-1,TRBJ2-1
TGCGCCAGCAGCACCGGGGACAGGGGATCGTATGGCTACACCTTC,CASSTGDRGSYGYTF,TRBD1,-,TRBV5-1,TRBJ1-2
TGTGCCAGCAGCTCCGACTTCACCGGGGAGCTGTTTTTT,CASSSDFTGELFF,-,-,TRBV7-3,TRBJ2-2
TGTGCTAGTGGTTTGACCGAGGACAATGAGCAGTTCTTC,CASGLTEDNEQFF,-,-,TRBV12-5,TRBJ2-1
TGCGCCAGCAGCTTGGGCCAAGGCGGGGGCCAAGAGACCCAGTACTTC,CASSLGQGGGQETQYF,TRBD2,-,TRBV5-1,TRBJ2-5
TGTGCCAGCAGTGTTTGGGAGGGAAACACCATATATTTT,CASSVWEGNTIYF,-,-,TRBV2,TRBJ1-3
TGTGCCATCAGCGATACAGGGTACACTGAAGCTTTCTTT,CAISDTGYTEAFF,-,few,TRBV10-3,TRBJ1-1
TGTGCCAGCAGTCCCAAGAGGCGGGTGTCCTACGAGCAGTACTTC,CASSPKRRVSYEQYF,-,-,TRBV6-6,TRBJ2-7
TGTGCTAGTGGTTCTTACAGGGGTCTGCGGGGGCAGTACTTC,CASGSYRGLRGQYF,-,-,TRBV12-5,TRBJ2-7
TGTGCCAGTAGGGGTCAGGGTGGCTATGGCTACACCTTC,CASRGQGGYGYTF,-,-,TRBV19,TRBJ1-2
TGCAGCGGGGGACAGGGGACCACTGAAGCTTTCTTT,CSGGQGTTEAFF,TRBD1,-,TRBV29-1,TRBJ1-1
TGTGCCAGCAAAGGGGAACAGCCCCAGCATTTT,CASKGEQPQHF,-,-,TRBV6-7,TRBJ1-5
TGTGCCAGCAGCCCCAGCCGGGGGACAGAGAACACTGAAGCTTTCTTT,CASSPSRGTENTEAFF,TRBD1,-,TRBV7-9,TRBJ1-1
TGTGCCAGCAGCCTGACTAGCGGGAGGGGATACGAGCAGTACTTC,CASSLTSGRGYEQYF,TRBD2,-,TRBV5-6,TRBJ2-7
TGTGCCAGCAGTATTACAGGGACCTACGAGCAGTACTTC,CASSITGTYEQYF,-,-,TRBV25-1,TRBJ2-7
TGTGCCAGCAGTTACTCTCGGTTTGGGGCGGACACTGAAGCTTTCTTT,CASSYSRFGADTEAFF,-,-,TRBV6-5,TRBJ1-1
TGTGCCAGCAGTCGCCGTATGGACAGCATGAACACTGAAGCTTTCTTT,CASSRRMDSMNTEAFF,-,once,TRBV6-6,TRBJ1-1
TGTGCCAGCAGCTCAGGAAACCAAGAGACCCAGTACTTC,CASSSGNQETQYF,-,-,TRBV7-3,TRBJ2-5
TGTGCCTGGAGTCCGTCGACAGGAACGCGGGAGTCACTCTACGAGCAGTACTTC,CAWSPSTGTRESLYEQYF,-,-,TRBV30,TRBJ2-7
TGTGCCAGCAGCCTATTTCCGGGACAGGGGGACTACGAGCAGTACTTC,CASSLFPGQGDYEQYF,TRBD1,-,TRBV14,TRBJ2-7
TGTGCCAGCAGTGAAGCCGTAGGACAGGGTAGCTATGGCTACACCTTC,CASSEAVGQGSYGYTF,TRBD1,-,TRBV6-1,TRBJ1-2
TGTGCCAGCTCACCAGGCGGGACTCCCTACGAGCAGTACTTC,CASSPGGTPYEQYF,-,-,TRBV18,TRBJ2-7
TGTGCCAGCAGCCTACAGGGGTCTGGGGCCAACGTCCTGACTTTC,CASSLQGSGANVLTF,TRBD1,-,TRBV9,TRBJ2-6
TGTGCCAGCAGCTTAGGGATGGGGAGTAATGAGCAGTTCTTC,CASSLGMGSNEQFF,-,-,TRBV7-9,TRBJ2-1
TGTGCCATCAAACCCTTCGGGACTAGCGGTAGTCTAGCACAGGATACGCAGTATTTT,CAIKPFGTSGSLAQDTQYF,TRBD2,once,TRBV10-3,TRBJ2-3
TGTGCCAGCAGCCCCATGAGCACAGATACGCAGTATTTT,CASSPMSTDTQYF,-,-,TRBV27,TRBJ2-3
TGTGCCAGCAGCCCCGCCGGAGGGCACGAGCAGTACTTC,CASSPAGGHEQYF,-,once,TRBV13,TRBJ2-7
TGTGCCAGCACTAGCGGGATTTCTGGGGCCAACGTCCTGACTTTC,CASTSGISGANVLTF,TRBD2,-,TRBV28,TRBJ2-6
TGTGCCAGTAGTATAACCGGGACAGGGGCCTACGAGCAGTACTTC,CASSITGTGAYEQYF,TRBD1,-,TRBV19,TRBJ2-7
TGCGCCAGCAGCGCCTTAGACAGGGCGTTCGCTGAAGCTTTCTTT,CASSALDRAFAEAFF,TRBD1,-,TRBV5-1,TRBJ1-1
TGTGCCAGCTCACCTGGGACAGGGGGCTTACAGCCCCAGCATTTT,CASSPGTGGLQPQHF,TRBD1,-,TRBV18,TRBJ1-5
TGTGCCAGCAGCGCCCTGGGACTAGCAGTACAAGAGACCCAGTACTTC,CASSALGLAVQETQYF,TRBD2,-,TRBV9,TRBJ2-5
TGTGCCTGGGGACTTCACACCGGGGAGCTGTTTTTT,CAWGLHTGELFF,-,-,TRBV30,TRBJ2-2
TGTGCCACCAGCAGAGAGGCGGCCCAGTTTTACGAGCAGTACTTC,CATSREAAQFYEQYF,-,-,TRBV15,TRBJ2-7
TGCGCCAGCAGCCAACCTGACAGGGGCGGCGGTGAAAAACTGTTTTTT,CASSQPDRGGGEKLFF,TRBD1,once,TRBV4-1,TRBJ1-4
TGTGCCAGCAGTCCTCCTGGCGGGAGGGCCTCCCCTGGGGCCAACGTCCTGACTTTC,CASSPPGGRASPGANVLTF,TRBD2,once,TRBV28,TRBJ2-6
TGTGCCAGCACCCGCCCAGGGGTCACTGAAGCTTTCTTT,CASTRPGVTEAFF,-,-,TRBV27,TRBJ1-1
TGTGCCAGCACCCGTGACAGCAGCTCTGGGGCCAACGTCCTGACTTTC,CASTRDSSSGANVLTF,-,-,TRBV9,TRBJ2-6
TGCGCCAGCAGTCTAGCGGAAGAGACCCAGTACTTC,CASSLAEETQYF,TRBD2,-,TRBV10-2,TRBJ2-5
TGTGCCAGCAGCTTGTTTAGGAGCAACTACGAGCAGTACTTC,CASSLFRSNYEQYF,-,-,TRBV5-5,TRBJ2-7
TGTGCCAGCAGTGAAGCGCGAGCAGAAGCTTTCTTT,CASSEARAEAFF,-,-,TRBV2,TRBJ1-1
TGCGCCAGCAGCTACAGAATACTAGCGGGGGGGGATGAGCAGTTCTTC,CASSYRILAGGDEQFF,TRBD2,once,TRBV5-1,TRBJ2-1